This T cell receptor beta chain stems from a study of T cells in narcolepsy. The study, taken as a whole, reports: Same-patient CSF and blood CD4+ T cell clonotypes included HCRT-specific and TRIB2-specific autoreactive ones. Autoreactive clone sequences were missing from some blood memory CD4+ repertoires. Reportedly, autoreactive clonotypes were serially detected in patients' blood but not controls'.

Measured with immunoSEQ multiplex PCR; TCRdb has only the in-frame clones, and not every one. The table shows about 25,000 clones, with 85% to 90% occurring only once. Points on this clone: What it binds is not known.

Germline CDR1 is KGHSH and CDR2 is LQKENI. The CDR3 loop spans 15 amino acids. The V gene end was trimmed by 3 bases and the J gene end by 2 bases; junction bases not matched to a gene: 4. The specimen was CD45RA- memory CD4+ T cells from PBMCs. The chain links TRBV18 to TRBJ2-7; 10 positions agree with TRBD1. The sequence was obtained from a human donor with narcolepsy. This chain's CDR3 is CASSPQGTGAYEQYF. CDR3 coding DNA: TGTGCCAGCTCACCTCAGGGGACAGGGGCCTACGAGCAGTACTTC.